This T cell receptor beta chain comes out of a study of sequential checkpoint blockade in melanoma. Across the whole study: Randomization was 1:1 between first-line nivolumab→ipilimumab and ipilimumab→nivolumab. About two dozen patients had matched tumor biopsies before treatment and at week 13 after nivolumab or ipilimumab alone.

Regarding treatment: randomized to nivolumab then ipilimumab (arm A) or the reverse (arm B). TCRdb's table, derived via immunoSEQ multiplex PCR, lists solely in-frame clones and lacks some. The repertoire has approximately 1,600 clones, roughly a quarter of them found once; the top ten carry 8%. This CDR3 is 16 amino acids long. V lost 2 bases and J lost 7; bases outside the gene matches: 7. The germline V gene has CDR1 SGDLS and CDR2 YYNGEE. The chain uses TRBV9 and TRBJ2-2, with TRBD2 identical over 11 bases. The sequencing used tumor tissue (inferred from file names), collected from a patient given nivolumab and ipilimumab in sequence. The sequence derives from a human donor with melanoma. CDR3 coding DNA: TGTGCCAGCAGCGTTGATAGCGGGGGGGCTGGCGGGGAGCTGTTTTTT. It yields the protein CASSVDSGGAGGELFF.